The source of this T cell receptor (beta chain) is a study of cytomegalovirus exposure and HLA in healthy donors. The PCR contained 60 Vbeta and 13 Jbeta primers. The data were produced by immunoSEQ multiplex PCR, yet TCRdb's version contains in-frame clones alone and is incomplete. The table has over 110,000 clones, 75% to 85% seen once; the top ten hold 2% to 3%. The CDR3 contains 16 residues. This clonotype was obtained from a woman between 18 and 30 years old in good health and CMV-seropositive. Sequences were obtained from PBMCs. The chain couples TRBV21-1 to TRBJ1-2; TRBD1 is the table's D call, not checked against the DNA. TRBV21-1 is flagged as a pseudogene. CDR3 in DNA: TGTGCCAGCAGCAAAAGGATGACAAATCCTCCCTTTAGCTACACCTTC. This encodes CASSKRMTNPPFSYTF.